Listed below are T cell receptor beta chains from one sample, sequenced in a study of PD-1 blockade in classical Hodgkin lymphoma. Some clones are missing from TCRdb's copy, which holds only in-frame ones; the method was immunoSEQ multiplex PCR. The table shows approximately 28,000 clones, with roughly four fifths occurring only once. The sample here was CD4+ T cells from blood, taken before the fourth cycle of nivolumab. These receptors all come from a human donor with classical Hodgkin lymphoma. CDR3s include the opening cysteine and the closing phenylalanine or tryptophan. A D gene is named only where the DNA matches it firmly. The size field is filled for only some rows; it gives once, few, many or a size class.

>-|TRBJ1-1|TRBV6-1|-
CASSERGVFTEAFF
TGTGCCAGCAGTGAACGGGGAGTTTTCACTGAAGCTTTCTTT
>once|TRBJ2-3|TRBV5-1|TRBD2
CASSLNSGDTDTQYF
TGCGCCAGCAGCTTGAATAGCGGGGACACAGATACGCAGTATTTT
>-|TRBJ1-1|TRBV10-3|-
CAISDGTGYTEAFF
TGTGCCATCAGTGACGGTACAGGCTATACTGAAGCTTTCTTT
>few|TRBJ1-5|TRBV6-1|TRBD1
CASSRDRKSLQPQHF
TGTGCCAGCAGTAGGGACAGAAAAAGCCTTCAGCCCCAGCATTTT
>-|TRBJ1-4|TRBV7-3|-
CASSLAGAATNEKLFF
TGTGCCAGCAGCTTAGCGGGGGCTGCAACTAATGAAAAACTGTTTTTT
>-|TRBJ2-5|TRBV2|-
CASRVTRQETQYF
TGTGCCAGCAGGGTGACACGACAAGAGACCCAGTACTTC
>-|TRBJ2-2|TRBV7-3|TRBD2
CASSSTSGRGTGELFF
TGTGCCAGCAGCTCCACTAGCGGGAGGGGCACCGGGGAGCTGTTTTTT
>-|TRBJ2-7|TRBV6-5|-
CASSPLRDPYEQYF
TGTGCCAGCAGTCCCCTGCGGGACCCCTACGAGCAGTACTTC
>-|TRBJ2-7|TRBV27|TRBD1
CASSRATYRTGGHEQYF
TGTGCCAGCAGCCGAGCGACGTATCGGACAGGGGGCCACGAGCAGTACTTC
>few|TRBJ2-7|TRBV9|-
CASSVEEGAYEQYF
TGTGCCAGCAGCGTAGAGGAAGGGGCCTACGAGCAGTACTTC
>-|TRBJ2-2|TRBV19|TRBD2
CASSIVAGGTGELFF
TGTGCCAGTAGTATAGTAGCGGGGGGTACCGGGGAGCTGTTTTTT
>-|TRBJ2-1|TRBV7-3|-
CASSLSGSSYNEQFF
TGTGCCAGCAGCCTTAGCGGTAGCTCCTACAATGAGCAGTTCTTC
>few|TRBJ1-4|TRBV19|-
CASSIVVGGNEKLFF
TGTGCCAGTAGTATCGTTGTGGGTGGTAATGAAAAACTGTTTTTT
>-|TRBJ1-4|TRBV19|-
CASSPGTSEKLFF
TGTGCCAGTAGTCCCGGGACGTCTGAAAAACTGTTTTTT
>-|TRBJ2-7|TRBV9|TRBD2
CASSVDIASGYEQYF
TGTGCCAGCAGCGTAGACATAGCTAGCGGCTACGAGCAGTACTTC
>-|TRBJ2-5|TRBV7-9|TRBD1
CASSLGTGQETQYF
TGTGCCAGCAGCTTAGGGACAGGCCAAGAGACCCAGTACTTC
>-|TRBJ1-1|TRBV5-4|-
CASSLRVTLDTEAFF
TGTGCCAGCAGCTTAAGAGTGACTTTGGACACTGAAGCTTTCTTT
>few|TRBJ2-7|TRBV7-2|-
CASSARNEQYF
TGTGCCAGCAGCGCCCGCAACGAGCAGTACTTC
>-|TRBJ1-3|TRBV5-1|-
CASSLNSDSGNTIYF
TGCGCCAGCAGCTTGAACTCGGACTCTGGAAACACCATATATTTT
>-|TRBJ2-7|TRBV6-6|-
CASSYRGGSEQYF
TGTGCCAGCAGTTACAGGGGAGGTAGCGAGCAGTACTTC
>once|TRBJ2-2|TRBV5-1|-
CASGEFIPSNTGELFF
TGCGCCAGCGGAGAGTTCATTCCCTCGAACACCGGGGAGCTGTTTTTT
>-|TRBJ2-3|TRBV4-1|TRBD1
CASSLRTGTGGTDTQYF
TGCGCCAGCAGCCTCCGGACCGGGACAGGGGGCACAGATACGCAGTATTTT
>-|TRBJ1-1|TRBV5-4|-
CASSLGLQGLFLGEAFF
TGTGCCAGCAGCTTAGGATTACAGGGCTTGTTTCTTGGTGAAGCTTTCTTT
>-|TRBJ2-3|TRBV30|-
CAWSRGPDTQYF
TGTGCCTGGAGTCGGGGACCAGATACGCAGTATTTT
>-|TRBJ2-5|TRBV28|-
CASSSLGPPETQYF
TGTGCCAGCAGCTCACTAGGCCCCCCGGAGACCCAGTACTTC
>few|TRBJ2-5|TRBV7-2|-
CASSPYETQYF
TGTGCCAGCAGCCCGTACGAGACCCAGTACTTC
>-|TRBJ1-1|TRBV10-3|-
CAIRGSGSTEAFF
TGTGCCATCAGGGGGTCGGGAAGCACTGAAGCTTTCTTT
>-|TRBJ1-4|TRBV5-4|-
CASSLDGGFGTNEKLFF
TGTGCCAGCAGCTTGGATGGAGGGTTCGGAACTAATGAAAAACTGTTTTTT
>few|TRBJ1-3|TRBV10-3|-
CAISPSVGATGNTIYF
TGTGCCATCAGTCCCTCGGTAGGGGCTACTGGAAACACCATATATTTT
>-|TRBJ1-1|TRBV19|-
CASSIQGLRSEAFF
TGTGCCAGTAGTATACAGGGGTTAAGGAGTGAAGCTTTCTTT
>-|TRBJ1-5|TRBV18|TRBD1
CASSPLGTDNQPQHF
TGTGCCAGCTCACCACTTGGGACAGATAATCAGCCCCAGCATTTT
>-|TRBJ2-6|TRBV5-6|-
CASSPLGAGANVLTF
TGTGCCAGCAGCCCGCTAGGGGCGGGGGCCAACGTCCTGACTTTC
>few|TRBJ2-1|TRBV6-5|TRBD2
CASSRLAGNNEQFF
TGTGCCAGCAGTCGACTAGCGGGAAACAATGAGCAGTTCTTC
>-|TRBJ2-7|TRBV9|-
CASSVGLALPYEQYF
TGTGCCAGCAGCGTAGGCCTAGCCCTTCCCTACGAGCAGTACTTC
>few|TRBJ2-1|TRBV18|TRBD2
CASSPPSGALYNEQFF
TGTGCCAGCTCACCACCTAGCGGGGCCCTCTACAATGAGCAGTTCTTC
>-|TRBJ2-4|TRBV5-8|TRBD1
CASSLVMDRAPKGYF
TGTGCCAGCAGCTTGGTTATGGACAGGGCCCCCAAGGGGTACTTC
>-|TRBJ2-2|TRBV28|TRBD2
CASRVTSGNTGELFF
TGTGCCAGCAGGGTGACTAGCGGGAACACCGGGGAGCTGTTTTTT
>-|TRBJ1-1|TRBV19|-
CASSITTWDTEAFF
TGTGCCAGTAGTATAACTACTTGGGACACTGAAGCTTTCTTT
>-|TRBJ2-3|TRBV7-3|-
CASSAHTDTQYF
TGTGCCAGCAGCGCTCACACAGATACGCAGTATTTT
>once|TRBJ2-1|TRBV4-2|TRBD2
CASSQREEGAKQFF
TGTGCCAGCAGCCAACGGGAGGAGGGTGCTAAGCAGTTCTTC
>-|TRBJ2-3|TRBV5-1|-
CASSLEPSTDTQYF
TGCGCCAGCAGCTTGGAGCCTAGCACAGATACGCAGTATTTT
>few|TRBJ1-6|TRBV5-6|-
CASNGQINSPLHF
TGTGCCAGCAACGGACAGATTAATTCACCCCTCCACTTT
>-|TRBJ2-1|TRBV5-1|-
CASSPNKPGMNFNEQFF
TGCGCCAGCAGCCCGAATAAGCCGGGTATGAATTTCAATGAGCAGTTCTTC
>-|TRBJ2-1|TRBV4-3|TRBD2
CASSQVLAGSWEQFF
TGCGCCAGCAGCCAAGTACTAGCGGGGTCCTGGGAGCAGTTCTTC
>-|TRBJ2-7|TRBV19|-
CASSKGDSGYEQYF
TGTGCCAGTAGTAAAGGGGATTCGGGCTACGAGCAGTACTTC
>-|TRBJ1-3|TRBV7-2|TRBD1
CASSFTGVSSGNTIYF
TGTGCCAGCAGCTTTACAGGGGTATCCTCTGGAAACACCATATATTTT
>few|TRBJ2-2|TRBV28|-
CASSLEGNRELFF
TGTGCCAGCAGTTTAGAGGGGAACAGGGAGCTGTTTTTT
>once|TRBJ1-2|TRBV10-1|-
CASSGTVLRNNYGYTF
TGCGCCAGCAGTGGGACCGTATTAAGGAATAACTATGGCTACACCTTC
>-|TRBJ2-5|TRBV7-9|TRBD2
CASSPGTSGGYQYEETQYF
TGTGCCAGCAGTCCCGGGACTAGCGGGGGCTACCAGTACGAAGAGACCCAGTACTTC